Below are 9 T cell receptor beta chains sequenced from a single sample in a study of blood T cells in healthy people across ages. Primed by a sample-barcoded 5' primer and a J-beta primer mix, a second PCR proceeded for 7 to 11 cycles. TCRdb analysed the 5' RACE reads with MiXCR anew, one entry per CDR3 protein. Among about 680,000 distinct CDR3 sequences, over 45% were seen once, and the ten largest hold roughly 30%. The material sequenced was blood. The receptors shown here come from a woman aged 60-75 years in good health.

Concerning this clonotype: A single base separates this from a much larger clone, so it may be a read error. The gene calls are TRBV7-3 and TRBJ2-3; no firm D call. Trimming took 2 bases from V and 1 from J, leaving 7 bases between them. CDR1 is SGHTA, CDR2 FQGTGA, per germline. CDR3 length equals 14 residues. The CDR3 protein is CASSLRRRTDTQYF. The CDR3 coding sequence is TGTGCCAGCAGCTTACGGCGGCGCACAGATACGCAGTATTTT.

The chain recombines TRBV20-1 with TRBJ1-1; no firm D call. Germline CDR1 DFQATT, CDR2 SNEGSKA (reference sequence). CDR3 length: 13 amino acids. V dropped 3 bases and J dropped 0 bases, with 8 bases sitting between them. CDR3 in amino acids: CSASKNLNTEAFF. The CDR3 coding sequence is TGCAGTGCTAGCAAGAACCTGAACACTGAAGCTTTCTTT.

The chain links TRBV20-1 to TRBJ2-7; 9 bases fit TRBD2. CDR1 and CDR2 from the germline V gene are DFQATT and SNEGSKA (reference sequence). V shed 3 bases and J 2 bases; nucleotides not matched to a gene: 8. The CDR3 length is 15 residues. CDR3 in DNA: TGCAGTGCTAGTATAGCGACTAGCGGCACCTACGAGCAGTACTTC. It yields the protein CSASIATSGTYEQYF.

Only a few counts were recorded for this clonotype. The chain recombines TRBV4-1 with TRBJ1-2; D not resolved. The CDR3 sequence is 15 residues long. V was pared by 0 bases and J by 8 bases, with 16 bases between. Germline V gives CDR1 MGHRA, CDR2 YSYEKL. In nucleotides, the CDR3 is TGCGCCAGCAGCCAAGAGACGACGGCGGGAGGAGGCTACACCTTC. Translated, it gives CASSQETTAGGGYTF.

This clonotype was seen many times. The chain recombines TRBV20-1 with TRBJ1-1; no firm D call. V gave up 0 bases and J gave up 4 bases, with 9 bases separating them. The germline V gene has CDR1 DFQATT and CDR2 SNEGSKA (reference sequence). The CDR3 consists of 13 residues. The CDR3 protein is CSARDPIATEAFF. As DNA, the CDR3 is TGCAGTGCTAGAGATCCGATAGCCACTGAAGCTTTCTTT.

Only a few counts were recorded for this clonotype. In DNA, the CDR3 is TGCAGCGCCGAATCTGGGCAGGGCCTCTACAATGAGCAGTTCTTC. It yields the protein CSAESGQGLYNEQFF. This chain connects TRBV29-1 to TRBJ2-1; perhaps TRBD1 as D (5 bases). This CDR3 contains 15 residues. Looked up from germline, CDR1 is SQVTM and CDR2 is ANQGSEA. Trimming pared 7 bases from V and 3 bases from J, leaving 19 bases between.

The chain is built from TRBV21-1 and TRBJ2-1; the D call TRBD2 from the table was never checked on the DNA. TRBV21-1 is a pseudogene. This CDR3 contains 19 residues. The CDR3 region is CASSKGYLSGRLAYNEQFF. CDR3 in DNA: TGTGCCAGCAGCAAAGGGTACCTTAGCGGGAGGCTAGCGTACAATGAGCAGTTCTTC.

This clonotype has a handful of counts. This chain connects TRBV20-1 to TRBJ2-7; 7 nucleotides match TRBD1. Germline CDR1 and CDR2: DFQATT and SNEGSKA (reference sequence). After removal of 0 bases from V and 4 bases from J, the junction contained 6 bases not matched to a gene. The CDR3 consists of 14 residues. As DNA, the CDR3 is TGCAGTGCTAGAGACCCCCGGACAGGATACGAGCAGTACTTC. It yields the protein CSARDPRTGYEQYF.

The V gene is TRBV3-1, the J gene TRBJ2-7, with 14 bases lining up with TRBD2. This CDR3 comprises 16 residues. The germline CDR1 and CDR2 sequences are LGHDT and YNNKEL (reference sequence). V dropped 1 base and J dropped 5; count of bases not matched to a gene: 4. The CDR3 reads CASSQGLAGGPNEQYF. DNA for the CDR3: TGTGCCAGCAGCCAAGGACTAGCGGGAGGGCCTAACGAGCAGTACTTC.